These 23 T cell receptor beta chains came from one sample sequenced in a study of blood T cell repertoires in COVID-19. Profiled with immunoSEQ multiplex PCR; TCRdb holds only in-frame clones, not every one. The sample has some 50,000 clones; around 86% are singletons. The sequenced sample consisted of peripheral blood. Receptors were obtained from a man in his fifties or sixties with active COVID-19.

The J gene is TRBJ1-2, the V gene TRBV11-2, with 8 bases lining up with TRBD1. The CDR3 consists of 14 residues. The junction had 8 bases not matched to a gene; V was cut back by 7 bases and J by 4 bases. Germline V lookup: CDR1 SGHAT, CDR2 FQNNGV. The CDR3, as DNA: TGTGCCAGCACCCAACAGGGGGTCGGCTATGGCTACACCTTC. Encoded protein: CASTQQGVGYGYTF.

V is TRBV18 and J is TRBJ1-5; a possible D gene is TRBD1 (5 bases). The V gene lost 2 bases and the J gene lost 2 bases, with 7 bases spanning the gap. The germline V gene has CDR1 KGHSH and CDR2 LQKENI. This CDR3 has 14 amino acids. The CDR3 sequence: CASSPGAGNQPQHF. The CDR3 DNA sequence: TGTGCCAGCTCACCAGGGGCAGGCAATCAGCCCCAGCATTTT.

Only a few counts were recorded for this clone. In DNA, the CDR3 is TGTGCCAGCAGTCCCATCCAGGGGGCCCCAAACTATGGCTACACCTTC. Translated, it gives CASSPIQGAPNYGYTF. The V call is TRBV2, the J call TRBJ1-2; 8 nucleotides align to TRBD1. The CDR3 is 16 residues long. The V and J ends lost 5 bases and 2 bases, in that order; junction bases with no gene match: 10. Germline-derived CDR1 and CDR2 are SNHLY and FYNNEI.

CDR3 nucleotide sequence: TGCGCCAGCAGCTCGTCTACTAGCGGGGCTGCAGATACGCAGTATTTT. This encodes CASSSSTSGAADTQYF. The chain links TRBV5-1 to TRBJ2-3, with 10 bases matching TRBD2. This CDR3 is 16 amino acids long. V lost 3 bases to trimming and J lost 4 bases; unmatched junction nucleotides: 8. Germline V gene lookup returns CDR1 SGHRS and CDR2 YFSETQ.

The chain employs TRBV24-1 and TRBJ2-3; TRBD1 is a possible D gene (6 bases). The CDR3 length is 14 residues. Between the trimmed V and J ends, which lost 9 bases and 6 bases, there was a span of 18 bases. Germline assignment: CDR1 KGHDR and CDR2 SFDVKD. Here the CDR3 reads CATGLTGTGDTQYF. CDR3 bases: TGTGCCACCGGGTTAACAGGGACGGGGGATACGCAGTATTTT.

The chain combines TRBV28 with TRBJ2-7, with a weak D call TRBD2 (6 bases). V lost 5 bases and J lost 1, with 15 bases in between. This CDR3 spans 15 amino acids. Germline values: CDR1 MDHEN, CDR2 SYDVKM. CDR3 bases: TGTGCCAGCAGTCCGGGGGACGGAAGGTCCTACGAGCAGTACTTC. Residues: CASSPGDGRSYEQYF.

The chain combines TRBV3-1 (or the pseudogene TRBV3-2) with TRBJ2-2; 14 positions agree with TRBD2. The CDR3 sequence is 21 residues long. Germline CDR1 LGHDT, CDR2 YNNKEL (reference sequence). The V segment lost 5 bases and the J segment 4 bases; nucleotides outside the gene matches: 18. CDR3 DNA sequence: TGTGCCAGCAGCGAAACAGGGGCCCTGGGACTAGCGGGAGTGGGCACCGGGGAGCTGTTTTTT. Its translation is CASSETGALGLAGVGTGELFF.

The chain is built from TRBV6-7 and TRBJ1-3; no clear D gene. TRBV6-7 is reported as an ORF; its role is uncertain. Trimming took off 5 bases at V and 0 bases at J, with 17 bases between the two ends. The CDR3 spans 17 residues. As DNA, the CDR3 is TGTGCCAGCAGTCCTATACCGGACTGCGGCTCTGGAAACACCATATATTTT. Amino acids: CASSPIPDCGSGNTIYF.

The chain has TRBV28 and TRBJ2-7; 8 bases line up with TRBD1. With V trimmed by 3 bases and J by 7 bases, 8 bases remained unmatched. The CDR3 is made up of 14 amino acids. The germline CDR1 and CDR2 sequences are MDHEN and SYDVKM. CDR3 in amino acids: CASSLEDRVGEQYF. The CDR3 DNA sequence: TGTGCCAGCAGTTTGGAGGACAGGGTAGGGGAGCAGTACTTC.

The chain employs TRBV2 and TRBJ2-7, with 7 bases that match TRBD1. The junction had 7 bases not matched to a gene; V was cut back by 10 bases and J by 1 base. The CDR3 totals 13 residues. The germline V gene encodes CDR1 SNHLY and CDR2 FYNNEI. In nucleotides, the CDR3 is TGTGCCACCGCCTCACAGGGGTCCTACGAGCAGTACTTC. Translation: CATASQGSYEQYF.

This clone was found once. The CDR3 nucleotides are TGTGCCAGCAGCTTGCGACAACGACAAGAGACCCAGTACTTC. It translates to CASSLRQRQETQYF. This chain joins TRBV7-2 and TRBJ2-5; D not certain. This CDR3 contains 14 residues. The germline V and J ends were trimmed by 3 bases and 2 bases, with 10 bases remaining between them. Germline V gene sequence: CDR1 SGHTA, CDR2 FQGNSA.

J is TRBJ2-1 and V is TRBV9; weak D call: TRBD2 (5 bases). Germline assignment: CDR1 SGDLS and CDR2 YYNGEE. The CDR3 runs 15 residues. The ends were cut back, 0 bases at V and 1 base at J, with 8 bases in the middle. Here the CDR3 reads CASSVEGGSYNEQFF. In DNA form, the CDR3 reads TGTGCCAGCAGCGTAGAAGGCGGGTCCTACAATGAGCAGTTCTTC.

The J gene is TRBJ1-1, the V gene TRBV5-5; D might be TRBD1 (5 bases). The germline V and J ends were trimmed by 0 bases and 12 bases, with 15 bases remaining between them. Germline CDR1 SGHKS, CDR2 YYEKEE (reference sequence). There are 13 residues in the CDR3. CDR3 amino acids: CASSLGGSSLTFF. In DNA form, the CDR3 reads TGTGCCAGCAGCTTGGGGGGCAGCAGTTTAACTTTCTTT.

The CDR3 reads CASSARDSGAGNTIYF. The CDR3 DNA reads as TGTGCCAGCAGCGCCAGGGACTCGGGGGCTGGAAACACCATATATTTT. The rearrangement links TRBV3-1 (or the pseudogene TRBV3-2) to TRBJ1-3; possible D gene TRBD1, 5 bases. Germline V gene data show CDR1 as LGHDT and CDR2 as YNNKEL (reference sequence). This CDR3 is built from 16 residues. Between the trimmed V and J ends, which lost 5 bases and 2 bases, there was a span of 16 bases.

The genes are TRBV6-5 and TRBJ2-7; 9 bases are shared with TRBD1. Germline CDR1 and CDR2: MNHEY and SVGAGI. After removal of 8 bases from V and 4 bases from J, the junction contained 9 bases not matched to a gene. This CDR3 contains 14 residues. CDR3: CASPTRDRAYEQYF. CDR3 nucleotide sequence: TGTGCCAGCCCCACCCGGGACAGGGCTTACGAGCAGTACTTC.

The DNA of the CDR3 is TGTGCCACCAGTGAGCCAGGGAAAGCTAACTATGGCTACACCTTC. Protein sequence: CATSEPGKANYGYTF. The chain employs TRBV24-1 and TRBJ1-2; D is possibly TRBD1 (5 bases). Between the trimmed V and J ends, which lost 4 bases and 0 bases, there was a span of 11 bases. Germline V gene sequence: CDR1 KGHDR, CDR2 SFDVKD. CDR3 length: 15 residues.

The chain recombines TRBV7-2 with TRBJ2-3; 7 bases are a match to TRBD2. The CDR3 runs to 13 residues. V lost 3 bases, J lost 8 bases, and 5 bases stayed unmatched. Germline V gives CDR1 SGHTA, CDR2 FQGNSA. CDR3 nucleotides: TGTGCCAGCAGCTTTGGGGGGGTTGGTACGCAGTATTTT. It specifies CASSFGGVGTQYF.

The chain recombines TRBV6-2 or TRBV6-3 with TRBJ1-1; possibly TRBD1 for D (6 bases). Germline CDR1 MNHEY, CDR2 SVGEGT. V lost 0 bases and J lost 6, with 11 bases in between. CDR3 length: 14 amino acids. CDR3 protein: CASSYSQGLSEAFF. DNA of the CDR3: TGTGCCAGCAGTTACTCGCAGGGGCTCTCTGAAGCTTTCTTT.

CDR3 DNA sequence: TGTGCCAGCAGCCGACAGGGCCCATACACCGGGGAGCTGTTTTTT. Its protein is CASSRQGPYTGELFF. The genes are TRBV6-5 and TRBJ2-2, with 7 bases that match TRBD1. V lost 6 bases to trimming and J lost 3 bases; unmatched junction nucleotides: 7. The V gene's germline CDR1 is MNHEY and CDR2 SVGAGI. The CDR3 extends over 15 amino acids.

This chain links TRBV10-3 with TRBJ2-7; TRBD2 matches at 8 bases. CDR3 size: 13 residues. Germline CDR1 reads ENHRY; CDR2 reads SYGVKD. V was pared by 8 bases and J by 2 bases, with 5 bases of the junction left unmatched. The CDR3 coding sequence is TGTGCCATCCAGCGGGGGAAGGCCTACGAGCAGTACTTC. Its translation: CAIQRGKAYEQYF.

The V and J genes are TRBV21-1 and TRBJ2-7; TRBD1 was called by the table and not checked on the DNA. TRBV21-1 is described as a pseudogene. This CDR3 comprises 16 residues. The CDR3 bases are TGTGCCAGCAGCAAAGAATGCAGGACACCCCCCTACGAGCAGTACTTC. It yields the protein CASSKECRTPPYEQYF.

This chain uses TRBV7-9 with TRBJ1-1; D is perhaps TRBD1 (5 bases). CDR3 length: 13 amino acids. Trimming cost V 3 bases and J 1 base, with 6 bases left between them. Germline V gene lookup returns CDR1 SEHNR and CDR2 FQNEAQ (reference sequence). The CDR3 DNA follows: TGTGCCAGCAGCTTTCAGGGGAACACTGAAGCTTTCTTT. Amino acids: CASSFQGNTEAFF.

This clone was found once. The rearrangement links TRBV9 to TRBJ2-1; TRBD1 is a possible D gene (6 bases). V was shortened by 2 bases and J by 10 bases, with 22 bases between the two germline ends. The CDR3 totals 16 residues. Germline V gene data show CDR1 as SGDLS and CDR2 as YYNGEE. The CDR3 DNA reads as TGTGCCAGCAGCGTCAGGGGCTCCCCTTACAATAACGAGCAGTTCTTC. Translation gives CASSVRGSPYNNEQFF.